This TCR beta chain was identified during a study of shared clonotypes between healthy human individuals. Measured with immunoSEQ multiplex PCR; TCRdb has only the in-frame clones, and not every one. Here the sample spans nearly 1 million clones, 76% being singletons. V lost 1 base and J 7 bases, leaving 20 bases between the germline ends. CDR1 is LGHNA, CDR2 YSLEER, per germline. The CDR3 loop spans 17 amino acids. The clonotype originates from a man aged 18 to 35 in good health. The sample taken for sequencing was memory CD4+ T cells sorted from blood. Subset described: CD45RA-negative fraction. The J gene is TRBJ2-1, the V gene TRBV4-3; D may be TRBD1 (7 bases). The CDR3 loop reads CASSQGSSGRGFNEQFF. CDR3 in DNA: TGCGCCAGCAGCCAAGGTAGTAGCGGCAGGGGGTTTAATGAGCAGTTCTTC.